This T cell receptor beta chain emerged from a study of T cells expressing NK-cell markers. Background on the study: Beta-chain profiling covered CD3+CD56+NKG2C+, CD3+CD56+NKG2C- and CD3+CD56-NKG2C+ sorted subsets. There were seven HCMV-seropositive donors and one seronegative donor among the eight sequenced. Findings of the study overall: HCMV specificity was not established for the expanded NKG2C+ T cell clones.

The CDR3 length is 14 residues. Germline lookup yields CDR1 KGHSH and CDR2 LQKENI. A note on this clonotype: The antigen is undetermined.

UMIs were included in TCR beta cDNA generated by 5'RACE template switching. TCRdb processed the 5' RACE reads again and assigns one entry to each CDR3 protein, with no DNA. In total, the table holds 440,000 or so distinct CDR3 sequences. The sequence derives from a woman between 18 and 75 years old in good health. The V gene is TRBV18, the J gene TRBJ2-5; the TCRdb call, TRBD1, lacks DNA for checking. Sequencing was performed on blood T cells: a sorted CD56 or NKG2C T cell subset, CD4+ or CD8+ T cells, or bulk PBMC T cells (not recorded which). The CDR3 sequence: CASSVLDSQETQYF.